Included here is one TCR beta chain sequence, with context. Using immunoSEQ multiplex PCR, the repertoire was profiled, and TCRdb retains in-frame clones only, with some absent. The profile shows 2 million to 2.5 million clones, about 95% of them singletons. This record comes from a study of shared clonotypes between healthy human individuals. The CDR3 is 14 residues long. Per the germline V gene, CDR1 is MDHEN and CDR2 is SYDVKM. Trimming removed 7 bases at V and 3 bases at J, with 16 bases between. In the naive CD8 group, cells lacked CD45RO and were positively selected for CCR7, so terminally differentiated effector memory CD45RA+ cells were left out. Participating donors were healthy, HIV-negative adults free of recent acute infections or vaccinations.

The rearrangement links TRBV28 to TRBJ2-7; a weak D match, TRBD2 (5 bases). Sequencing was done on a sample of naive CD8+ T cells sorted from blood. The receptor was derived from a man younger than 35 in good health. In DNA form, the CDR3 reads TGTGCCAGCACCCCCCGGGGTGTATACTACGAGCAGTACTTC. It specifies CASTPRGVYYEQYF.